This T cell receptor (beta chain) was sequenced during a study of blood T cells in healthy people across ages. Points from the study as a whole: The long-lived group displayed more naive CD4+ cells, plus higher diversity, than the aged donors did. Calculation of diversity from one million T cells yielded estimates considered to be underestimates. Significant beta diversity loss was already apparent by age roughly 40, declining roughly linearly.

PBMCs were isolated at a quantity of at least 7 million per sample. V trimming: 0 bases; J trimming: 7 bases; junction bases outside the gene matches: 7. Germline CDR1 reads SGHAT; CDR2 reads FQNNGV. CDR3 size: 16 residues. Combining a sample-barcoded 5' primer with a J-beta primer mix, a second PCR ran for about 6 to 12 cycles. TCRdb used MiXCR to reprocess the 5' RACE reads, holding one entry per CDR3 protein. The sample includes some 1,800,000 distinct CDR3 sequences, more than 35% of them seen just once. A remark on this clonotype: Antigen specificity is unknown.

The chain couples TRBV11-2 to TRBJ1-4; 8 bases map to TRBD1. The origin of this receptor is a human donor in good health. The sample taken for sequencing was blood. The CDR3, as DNA: TGTGCCAGCAGCTTAGACCCGACAGGGGCCCGTGAAAAACTGTTTTTT. Translated: CASSLDPTGAREKLFF.